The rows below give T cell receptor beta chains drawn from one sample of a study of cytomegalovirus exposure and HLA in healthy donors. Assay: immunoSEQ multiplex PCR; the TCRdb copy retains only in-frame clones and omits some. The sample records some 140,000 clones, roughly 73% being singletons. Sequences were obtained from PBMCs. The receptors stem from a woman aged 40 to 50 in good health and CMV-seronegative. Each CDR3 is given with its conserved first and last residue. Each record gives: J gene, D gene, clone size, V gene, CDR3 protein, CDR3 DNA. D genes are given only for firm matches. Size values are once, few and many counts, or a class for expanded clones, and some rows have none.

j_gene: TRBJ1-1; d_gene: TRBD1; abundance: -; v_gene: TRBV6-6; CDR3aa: CASSYQPPTGFTEAFF; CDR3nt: TGTGCCAGCAGTTACCAGCCACCGACAGGGTTCACTGAAGCTTTCTTT
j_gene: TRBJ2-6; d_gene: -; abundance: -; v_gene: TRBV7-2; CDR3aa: CASSLRSNVLTF; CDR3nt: TGTGCCAGCAGCTTACGGTCCAACGTCCTGACTTTC
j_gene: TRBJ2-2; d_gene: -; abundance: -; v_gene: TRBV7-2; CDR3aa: CASSWRVGNTGELFF; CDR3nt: TGTGCCAGCAGCTGGCGGGTGGGGAACACCGGGGAGCTGTTTTTT
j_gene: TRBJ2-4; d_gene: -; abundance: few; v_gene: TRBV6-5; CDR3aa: CASTEFQGGKNIQYF; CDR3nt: TGTGCCAGCACCGAATTCCAGGGTGGAAAAAACATTCAGTACTTC
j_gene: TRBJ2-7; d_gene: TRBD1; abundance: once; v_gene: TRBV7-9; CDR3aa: CASSHSWDRGSYEQYF; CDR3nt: TGTGCCAGCAGTCATTCTTGGGACAGGGGGTCCTACGAGCAGTACTTC
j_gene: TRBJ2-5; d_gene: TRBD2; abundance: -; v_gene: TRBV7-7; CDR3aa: CASSSGLEGTQYF; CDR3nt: TGTGCTAGCAGCTCCGGACTAGAGGGGACCCAGTACTTC
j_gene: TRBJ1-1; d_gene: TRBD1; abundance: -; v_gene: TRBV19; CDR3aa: CASSLVAGGNTEAFF; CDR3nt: TGTGCCAGTAGTTTGGTGGCAGGGGGGAACACTGAAGCTTTCTTT
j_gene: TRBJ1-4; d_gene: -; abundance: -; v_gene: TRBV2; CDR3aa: CASSDMAGATNEKLFF; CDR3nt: TGTGCCAGCAGTGACATGGCGGGGGCGACTAATGAAAAACTGTTTTTT
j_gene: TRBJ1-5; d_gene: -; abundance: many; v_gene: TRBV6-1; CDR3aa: CASSEALQGSQPQHF; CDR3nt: TGTGCCAGCAGTGAAGCTTTACAGGGAAGTCAGCCCCAGCATTTT
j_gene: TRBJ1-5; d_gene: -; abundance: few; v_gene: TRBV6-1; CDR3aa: CASSEGPQSSQPQHF; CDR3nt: TGTGCCAGCAGTGAGGGCCCTCAGAGTAGTCAGCCCCAGCATTTT
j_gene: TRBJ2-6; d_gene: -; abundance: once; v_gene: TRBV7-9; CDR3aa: CASSQSGANVLTF; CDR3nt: TGTGCCAGCAGCCAATCTGGGGCCAACGTCCTGACTTTC
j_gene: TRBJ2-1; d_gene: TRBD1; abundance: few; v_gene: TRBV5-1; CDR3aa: CASSLRTGVGNEQFF; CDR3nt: TGCGCCAGCAGCTTGAGGACAGGGGTAGGCAATGAGCAGTTCTTC
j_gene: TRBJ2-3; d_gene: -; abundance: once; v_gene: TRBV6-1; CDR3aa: CASVGQMSTDTQYF; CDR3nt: TGTGCCAGCGTAGGACAGATGAGCACAGATACGCAGTATTTT